This TCR beta chain was recovered during a study of CD8 T cells in ankylosing spondylitis. TCRdb analysed the 5' RACE reads with MiXCR anew, one entry per CDR3 protein. The sample includes under 150,000 distinct CDR3 sequences, around 15% of them seen just once. This clonotype has a handful of counts. Looked up from germline, CDR1 is DFQATT and CDR2 is SNEGSKA (reference sequence). The CDR3 is made up of 15 amino acids. Between the trimmed V and J ends, which lost 5 bases and 10 bases, there was a span of 24 bases. The TCR originated in a female donor with ankylosing spondylitis or in good health (not recorded which). The rearrangement joins TRBV20-1 to TRBJ2-1; D may be TRBD1 (5 bases). The sequencing sample was made of blood, either unsorted or a sorted T cell fraction (not recorded which). CDR3 loop: CSAYVLGFPWGEQFF. CDR3 nucleotides: TGCAGTGCTTACGTACTCGGTTTCCCCTGGGGCGAGCAGTTCTTC.